The clone carrying this TCR beta chain turned up a few times. What it binds is not known. 60 Vbeta and 13 Jbeta primers were used in PCR. Some clones are missing from TCRdb's copy, which holds only in-frame ones; the method was immunoSEQ multiplex PCR. The top ten clones hold approximately 3% of a sample with roughly 120,000 clones, around 10% of them seen once. The source of the sample is a study of cytomegalovirus exposure and HLA in healthy donors. Study as a whole: Membership in the Caucasian-associated ancestry cluster was found for around 85% of fewer than 450 genotyped donors. Overall study results and limits: HLA restriction was apparent for most CMV-associated TCR beta chains in a later analysis.

V was shortened by 0 bases and J by 2 bases, with 12 bases between the two germline ends. This CDR3 has 15 residues. CDR1 is SGHRS and CDR2 is YFSETQ in the germline V gene. The specimen sequenced was PBMCs. The source is a young man in good health and CMV-seronegative. The rearrangement uses TRBV5-1 and TRBJ2-7, with D possibly being TRBD2 (6 bases). The CDR3, as DNA: TGCGCCAGCAGCTTGGGGGCAGCGGGTACCTACGAGCAGTACTTC. The encoded protein is CASSLGAAGTYEQYF.